Below are 2 T cell receptor beta chains sequenced from a single sample in a study of type 1 and type 2 diabetes patients. Genomic DNA was the PCR template. A primer set of 30 forward and 13 reverse primers amplified the CDR3. In TCRdb, the multiplex PCR reads were re-called with MiXCR into one record per CDR3 protein. The sample lists fewer than 350,000 distinct CDR3 sequences, approximately 50% occurring once. Specimen: peripheral blood mononuclear cells (PBMCs). The receptors were sampled from a man aged 18 to 29 with type 2 diabetes.

In nucleotides, the CDR3 is TGTGCCAGCAGTTACGTCGGGGGCGAAACTGAAGCTTTCTTT. This translates into CASSYVGGETEAFF. The chain couples TRBV6-1 to TRBJ1-1; D is possibly TRBD1 (6 bases). CDR3 length equals 14 residues. V lost 5 bases, J lost 5 bases, and 15 bases lay in between. The V gene's germline CDR1 is MNHNS and CDR2 SASEGT.

The genes are TRBV11-2 and TRBJ1-4; D may be TRBD1 (6 bases). Germline CDR1 and CDR2: SGHAT and FQNNGV. V was clipped by 9 bases and J by 6 bases, with 14 bases between them. This CDR3 contains 13 residues. CDR3 sequence (DNA): TGTGCCAGTACCGGACAGAGGGATGAAAAACTGTTTTTT. Translated, it gives CASTGQRDEKLFF. Combining the CDR3 with reference TRBV11-2 and TRBJ1-4 gives the whole variable domain EAGVAQSPRYKIIEKRQSVAFWCNPISGHATLYWYQQILGQGPKLLIQFQNNGVVDDSQLPKDRFSAERLKGVDSTLKIQPAKLEDSAVYLCASTGQRDEKLFFGSGTQLSVL.